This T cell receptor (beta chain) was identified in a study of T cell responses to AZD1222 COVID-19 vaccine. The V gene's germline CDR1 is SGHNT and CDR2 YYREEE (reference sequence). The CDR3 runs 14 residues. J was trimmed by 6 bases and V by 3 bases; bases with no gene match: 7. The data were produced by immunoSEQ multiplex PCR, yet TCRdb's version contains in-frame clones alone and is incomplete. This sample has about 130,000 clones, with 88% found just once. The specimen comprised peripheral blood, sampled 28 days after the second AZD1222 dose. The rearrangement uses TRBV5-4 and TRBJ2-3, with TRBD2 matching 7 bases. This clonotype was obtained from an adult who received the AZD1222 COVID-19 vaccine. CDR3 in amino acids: CASSSRLASDTQYF. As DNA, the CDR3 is TGTGCCAGCAGCTCGAGACTAGCTTCTGATACGCAGTATTTT.